Listed here is a single T cell receptor (beta chain). Its specificity is not known. The repertoire was sequenced with immunoSEQ multiplex PCR; TCRdb's copy has only in-frame clones and lacks some. The sample carries approximately 1,000 clones, over 65% recorded once. The record originates from a study of CD8 T cell repertoires and HIV-1 epitope variants. Study summary: Twenty-five autologous and known Gag and Nef epitope variant peptides each stimulated T cells separately. T cells were cultured for 10 days with cytokines added on days 3 and 7. Controls were a CMV, EBV and flu pool, Ebola AY9, and no peptide.

CDR1 and CDR2 from the germline V gene are MDHEN and SYDVKM. Trimming removed 5 bases from V and 4 bases from J; junction bases left unmatched: 2. The CDR3 is 13 amino acids. Study-wide results and caveats: Roughly nine antigen-specific TCR beta clonotypes were found; roughly 6 seemed cross-reactive to variants.

The chain is built from TRBV28 and TRBJ2-5, with 9 bases that match TRBD1. What was sequenced was cultured CD8+ T cells derived from PBMCs. The clonotype was recovered from a male donor with HIV. CDR3 sequence reads: CASSIQGAETQYF. The CDR3 DNA is TGTGCCAGCAGTATACAGGGGGCAGAGACCCAGTACTTC.